The 15 T cell receptor beta chains below all came from one sample that was sequenced in a study of CD8+ T cells in alopecia areata. cDNA serving as the sequencing template came from extracted, reverse transcribed RNA. The assay was immunoSEQ multiplex PCR, and TCRdb's table has in-frame clones only and misses some. The table includes 150,000 to 200,000 clones, around three fifths detected once. Described treatment: oral pan-JAK inhibitor, 5-10 mg twice daily. Sequencing was performed on CD4+ T cells sorted from blood, taken around week 49, from a patient treated with tofacitinib. The receptors come from a human donor with alopecia areata.

The chain links TRBV29-1 to TRBJ2-6, with a possible D match to TRBD1 (6 bases). Germline CDR1 SQVTM, CDR2 ANQGSEA. The CDR3 is 14 residues long. V was cut by 6 bases and J by 1 base, with 10 bases left in between. The CDR3 sequence: CSVTTGSGANVLTF. CDR3 DNA sequence: TGCAGCGTCACTACAGGGTCTGGGGCCAACGTCCTGACTTTC.

The chain is built from TRBV7-9 and TRBJ2-5; 11 bases fit TRBD2. The CDR3 contains 18 residues. Trimming removed 1 base from V and 4 bases from J; junction bases left unmatched: 11. The germline gives CDR1 SEHNR, CDR2 FQNEAQ (reference sequence). CDR3 coding DNA: TGTGCCAGCAGCTTAGGTGCACTAGCGGGGGCCGCAGCAGAGACCCAGTACTTC. It codes for CASSLGALAGAAAETQYF.

The CDR3 is CASSYSNTEAFF. CDR3 DNA sequence: TGTGCCAGCAGCTACAGTAACACTGAAGCTTTCTTT. The chain combines TRBV7-2 with TRBJ1-1; D not resolved. Germline V lookup: CDR1 SGHTA, CDR2 FQGNSA. The CDR3 totals 12 residues. Trimming cost V 4 bases and J 2 bases, with 5 bases left between them.

V gene TRBV7-3 combines with J gene TRBJ1-1; D perhaps matches TRBD1 (5 bases). The CDR3 length is 13 residues. Trimming removed 5 bases at V and 5 bases at J, with 12 bases between. Germline CDR1 SGHTA, CDR2 FQGTGA. The CDR3 sequence is CASSGGVGTEAFF. The CDR3 coding sequence is TGTGCCAGCAGCGGAGGGGTAGGGACTGAAGCTTTCTTT.

As concerns this clone: The identical CDR3 is also encoded by other nucleotide sequences in the sample. The chain joins TRBV29-1 to TRBJ1-2; no definite D call. Trimming cost V 1 base and J 5 bases, with 11 bases left between them. The CDR3 contains 13 residues. Germline V CDR1 and CDR2: SQVTM, ANQGSEA. CDR3 protein: CSVEGSGIYGYTF. The DNA for the CDR3 is TGCAGCGTTGAAGGATCTGGGATATATGGCTACACCTTC.

The chain is built from TRBV7-8 and TRBJ2-3; 7 nucleotides line up with TRBD1. Germline assignment: CDR1 SGHVS and CDR2 FQNEAQ. The CDR3 totals 16 residues. V was clipped by 2 bases and J by 0 bases; unmatched bases: 5. The DNA of the CDR3 is TGTGCCAGCAGCTTATACGACAGGGTTAGCACAGATACGCAGTATTTT. This sequence encodes CASSLYDRVSTDTQYF.

A remark on this clone: Other DNA sequences in the sample encode the same CDR3. V gene TRBV29-1 combines with J gene TRBJ2-7; 8 positions match TRBD1. The CDR3 sequence is 12 residues long. Germline CDR1 reads SQVTM; CDR2 reads ANQGSEA. Trimming at V came to 7 bases and at J to 2 bases, leaving 4 bases not matched to a gene. CDR3 coding DNA: TGCAGCGCCGGACAGGGAACCTACGAGCAGTACTTC. Translated: CSAGQGTYEQYF.

This clone was counted between two and nine times. The chain combines TRBV4-3 with TRBJ1-1; no definite D call. With 4 bases removed from V and 1 base from J, the gap between germline ends came to 10 bases. Per germline, CDR1 LGHNA and CDR2 YSLEER. This CDR3 region has 14 residues. CDR3 in DNA: TGCGCCAGCAGCCCAAACAGTTGGAACACTGAAGCTTTCTTT. Translation gives CASSPNSWNTEAFF.

The V and J genes are TRBV30 and TRBJ1-5; a possible D gene is TRBD1 (6 bases). This CDR3 spans 14 amino acids. Germline loops: CDR1 GTSNPN, CDR2 SVGIG (reference sequence). Deletions cut 0 bases from V and 4 bases from J, with 10 bases between. The chain's CDR3 is CAWSVGGQNQPQHF. The CDR3, as DNA: TGTGCCTGGAGTGTGGGGGGGCAAAATCAGCCCCAGCATTTT.

This clone showed up just a few times. J is TRBJ2-3 and V is TRBV7-3; D possibly corresponds to TRBD1 (5 bases). V was cut by 0 bases and J by 0 bases, with 13 bases left in between. This CDR3 has 17 amino acids. Germline V CDR1 and CDR2: SGHTA, FQGTGA. The CDR3 loop reads CASSLTSFRASTDTQYF. CDR3 nucleotide sequence: TGTGCCAGCAGCTTAACGTCTTTCAGGGCTAGCACAGATACGCAGTATTTT.

The V call is TRBV29-1, the J call TRBJ2-5; D gene uncertain. This CDR3 is built from 13 residues. Germline lookup yields CDR1 SQVTM and CDR2 ANQGSEA. V was shortened by 3 bases and J by 2 bases, with 10 bases between the two germline ends. The CDR3 region is CSVDGQQQETQYF. CDR3 DNA sequence: TGCAGCGTTGACGGGCAGCAGCAAGAGACCCAGTACTTC.

The rearrangement links TRBV2 to TRBJ2-7; possible D gene TRBD1, 5 bases. The CDR3 has 15 residues. The V gene lost 2 bases and the J gene lost 0 bases, with 11 bases spanning the gap. Per germline, CDR1 SNHLY and CDR2 FYNNEI. The CDR3 spells CASSEPGLDSYEQYF. In DNA, the CDR3 is TGTGCCAGCAGTGAACCAGGGCTCGACTCCTACGAGCAGTACTTC.

This rearrangement joins TRBV15 to TRBJ2-3; a weak D match, TRBD2 (6 bases). Trimming cost V 1 base and J 5 bases, with 22 bases left between them. CDR3 size: 18 residues. Germline V gives CDR1 LNHNV, CDR2 YYDKDF (reference sequence). CDR3 region: CATSRAGLPTAGRDTQYF. CDR3 DNA: TGTGCCACCAGCAGAGCCGGACTACCAACTGCGGGCCGAGATACGCAGTATTTT. Looking up the rest from reference TRBV15 and TRBJ2-3 gives the full variable domain: DAMVIQNPRYQVTQFGKPVTLSCSQTLNHNVMYWYQQKSSQAPKLLFHYYDKDFNNEADTPDNFQSRRPNTSFCFLDIRSPGLGDTAMYLCATSRAGLPTAGRDTQYFGPGTRLTVL.

The V and J genes are TRBV30 and TRBJ2-7; D gene uncertain. Trimming shortened V by 0 bases and J by 1 base, and 7 bases separated the two germline ends. Germline V gives CDR1 GTSNPN, CDR2 SVGIG (reference sequence). The CDR3 is made up of 13 amino acids. Here the CDR3 reads CAWSVVNSYEQYF. CDR3 sequence (DNA): TGTGCCTGGAGTGTAGTAAATTCCTACGAGCAGTACTTC.

The genes are TRBV5-1 and TRBJ2-5; TRBD2 aligns across 8 bases. Germline CDR1 SGHRS, CDR2 YFSETQ. V lost 4 bases to trimming and J lost 5 bases; unmatched junction nucleotides: 10. The CDR3 is made up of 15 amino acids. The CDR3 loop is CASSPKAGEAETQYF. CDR3 sequence (DNA): TGCGCCAGCAGCCCCAAAGCGGGGGAGGCGGAGACCCAGTACTTC.